What follows is one T cell receptor (beta chain) and its context. This sample was included in a study of blood T cell repertoires in COVID-19. Study-wide context: Donors in the United States, Italy and Spain gave samples during acute or convalescent COVID-19. T cells, B-cell-depleted T cells, or PBMCs supplied cDNA or gDNA.

Sequencing used immunoSEQ multiplex PCR; TCRdb keeps in-frame clones, though not all of them. The table includes some 180,000 clones, approximately 90% detected once. V lost 5 bases, J lost 6 bases, and 8 bases stayed unmatched. The CDR3 length is 16 residues. From germline, CDR1 is SGHTA and CDR2 FQGTGA. The sequencing input was peripheral blood. The chain recombines TRBV7-3 with TRBJ2-2; 11 positions agree with TRBD2. This receptor was taken from a man aged 50 or older who had recovered from COVID-19. The CDR3 is CASSPTPSGRSGELFF. The CDR3 nucleotides are TGTGCCAGCAGCCCCACTCCTAGCGGGAGGTCCGGGGAGCTGTTTTTT. The entire variable domain, with the rest obtained from reference TRBV7-3 and TRBJ2-2, is as follows: GAGVSQTPSNKVTEKGKYVELRCDPISGHTALYWYRQSLGQGPEFLIYFQGTGAADDSGLPNDRFFAVRPEGSVSTLKIQRTERGDSAVYLCASSPTPSGRSGELFFGEGSRLTVL.